The 32 T cell receptor beta chains below were found in one sample sequenced in a study of control samples from healthy donors and cancer patients. Sequenced by immunoSEQ multiplex PCR; TCRdb stores in-frame clones only, minus some. The sample lists about 120,000 clones, approximately 90% occurring once. The sequenced sample was blood. Receptors originate from a man in his thirties or forties in good health.

The chain has TRBV6-1 and TRBJ1-5; D may be TRBD1 (5 bases). Germline CDR1 MNHNS, CDR2 SASEGT. CDR3 length: 14 amino acids. V lost 0 bases, J lost 2 bases, and 5 bases lay in between. CDR3 loop: CASSEAGGNQPQHF. The CDR3 coding sequence is TGTGCCAGCAGTGAAGCGGGGGGCAATCAGCCCCAGCATTTT.

The genes are TRBV29-1 and TRBJ1-2; 7 bases are shared with TRBD1. The germline CDR1 and CDR2 sequences are SQVTM and ANQGSEA. Unmatched junction bases numbered 4, after V lost 3 bases and J lost 3 bases. This CDR3 is 13 amino acids long. The CDR3 here is CSVDTGTDYGYTF. For the CDR3, the DNA is TGCAGCGTTGATACCGGGACAGACTATGGCTACACCTTC.

The chain employs TRBV6-1 and TRBJ1-1, with a possible D match to TRBD1 (5 bases). Trimming stripped 3 bases from V and 5 bases from J, with 10 bases between. Germline V CDR1 and CDR2: MNHNS, SASEGT. The CDR3 is 13 amino acids. CDR3 in amino acids: CASSDRDETEAFF. CDR3 DNA: TGTGCCAGCAGTGACAGGGACGAGACTGAAGCTTTCTTT.

This chain connects TRBV3-1 (or the pseudogene TRBV3-2) to TRBJ2-5; D uncertain. Germline CDR1 and CDR2: LGHDT and YNNKEL (reference sequence). The germline V and J ends were trimmed by 3 bases and 2 bases, with 4 bases remaining between them. The CDR3 loop spans 12 amino acids. The CDR3 region has the DNA TGTGCCAGCAGCCAGGTACAAGAGACCCAGTACTTC. Protein sequence: CASSQVQETQYF.

The CDR3 region has the DNA TGTGCCAGTAGTATAGCGAAGGTCAACTATGGCTACACCTTC. It is translated as CASSIAKVNYGYTF. The chain couples TRBV19 to TRBJ1-2; D gene ambiguous. Trimming pared 1 base from V and 2 bases from J, leaving 8 bases between. The CDR3 is 14 amino acids. Germline lookup yields CDR1 LNHDA and CDR2 SQIVND (reference sequence).

The count of this clone is one. CDR3 region: CASSSPAGDTEAFF. CDR3 nucleotide sequence: TGCGCCAGCAGCTCCCCCGCTGGGGACACTGAAGCTTTCTTT. V is TRBV5-1 and J is TRBJ1-1; D is uncertain. V lost 3 bases, J lost 3 bases, and 12 bases lay in between. CDR3 length equals 14 residues. Per germline, CDR1 SGHRS and CDR2 YFSETQ. The full variable domain, its missing parts supplied by reference TRBV5-1 and TRBJ1-1, is KAGVTQTPRYLIKTRGQQVTLSCSPISGHRSVSWYQQTPGQGLQFLFEYFSETQRNKGNFPGRFSGRQFSNSRSEMNVSTLELGDSALYLCASSSPAGDTEAFFGQGTRLTVV.

The chain recombines TRBV7-2 with TRBJ1-2; tentatively, D is TRBD1 (5 bases). Trimming removed 0 bases from V and 4 bases from J, with 9 bases in between. Germline V gene data show CDR1 as SGHTA and CDR2 as FQGNSA. The CDR3 sequence is 14 residues long. CDR3 amino acids: CASSLAPGLYGYTF. DNA for the CDR3: TGTGCCAGCAGCTTAGCACCGGGACTCTATGGCTACACCTTC.

This clone came up once. The chain links TRBV4-2 to TRBJ1-2; 8 bases are a match to TRBD1. The CDR3 contains 16 residues. Germline V gene lookup returns CDR1 LGHNA and CDR2 YNFKEQ. V dropped 0 bases and J dropped 5; count of bases not matched to a gene: 8. This CDR3 reads CASSQDPDRATYGYTF. Written as DNA, the CDR3 is TGTGCCAGCAGCCAAGATCCGGACAGGGCGACGTATGGCTACACCTTC.

The CDR3 DNA is TGCGCCAGCAGCTTCACGAACACTGAAGCTTTCTTT. This encodes CASSFTNTEAFF. The chain is built from TRBV5-1 and TRBJ1-1; D remains unclear. This CDR3 is built from 12 residues. Trimming removed 2 bases at V and 1 base at J, with 3 bases between. Germline CDR1 and CDR2: SGHRS and YFSETQ.

Written as DNA, the CDR3 is TGTGCCTGGACAGGGTTCAATGAGCAGTTCTTC. It translates to CAWTGFNEQFF. V gene TRBV30 combines with J gene TRBJ2-1, with D maybe TRBD1 (5 bases). Germline loops: CDR1 GTSNPN, CDR2 SVGIG (reference sequence). Between the trimmed V and J ends, which lost 4 bases and 6 bases, there was a span of 7 bases. This CDR3 region has 11 residues.

V and J are TRBV2 and TRBJ1-6, with 9 bases matching TRBD1. With V trimmed by 8 bases and J by 7 bases, 3 bases remained unmatched. The CDR3 loop spans 13 amino acids. Germline V gives CDR1 SNHLY, CDR2 FYNNEI. The CDR3 protein is CASAGQGNSPLHF. The DNA of the CDR3 is TGTGCCAGCGCCGGACAGGGGAATTCACCCCTCCACTTT.

The chain links TRBV5-1 to TRBJ1-2; D is unresolved. V was cut by 0 bases and J by 4 bases, with 13 bases left in between. Per germline, CDR1 SGHRS and CDR2 YFSETQ. CDR3 length: 15 amino acids. The CDR3 nucleotides read TGCGCCAGCAGCTTGGATGCTGACGGGCTCTATGGCTACACCTTC. This translates into CASSLDADGLYGYTF. Filled out from reference TRBV5-1 and TRBJ1-2, the complete variable domain reads KAGVTQTPRYLIKTRGQQVTLSCSPISGHRSVSWYQQTPGQGLQFLFEYFSETQRNKGNFPGRFSGRQFSNSRSEMNVSTLELGDSALYLCASSLDADGLYGYTFGSGTRLTVV.

This clone is medium-sized in the sample. The chain recombines TRBV10-3 with TRBJ2-7, with no clear D. This CDR3 has 12 amino acids. Looked up from germline, CDR1 is ENHRY and CDR2 is SYGVKD. V gave up 2 bases and J gave up 6 bases, with 8 bases separating them. The DNA of the CDR3 is TGTGCCATCAGTGAGGGGCTGGGCGAGCAGTACTTC. It yields the protein CAISEGLGEQYF.

The table lists this clone with a few counts. The chain uses TRBV5-4 and TRBJ1-5, with no clear D. Germline loops: CDR1 SGHNT, CDR2 YYREEE (reference sequence). The CDR3 spans 15 residues. Trimming took 5 bases from V and 3 from J, leaving 15 bases between them. The CDR3 sequence is CASSLHPAPNQPQHF. The DNA for the CDR3 is TGTGCCAGCAGTTTGCACCCGGCGCCCAATCAGCCCCAGCATTTT.

The sample holds one count of this clone. This rearrangement joins TRBV19 to TRBJ1-1; no firm D call. This CDR3 has 11 residues. Germline values: CDR1 LNHDA, CDR2 SQIVND (reference sequence). Trimming took 7 bases from V and 6 from J, leaving 9 bases between them. CDR3 protein: CASILYAEAFF. In DNA form, the CDR3 reads TGTGCCAGTATCTTATATGCTGAAGCTTTCTTT.

This clone appeared once. The sample has other DNA sequences that encode this CDR3 too. The chain carries TRBV7-2 and TRBJ1-5; 11 bases map to TRBD1. The CDR3 is 15 residues long. Germline lookup yields CDR1 SGHTA and CDR2 FQGNSA. With 5 bases clipped from V and 5 bases from J, the junction kept 5 bases outside the gene matches. The CDR3 is CASSPRTGGDQPQHF. For the CDR3, the DNA is TGTGCCAGCAGCCCGAGGACAGGGGGCGATCAGCCCCAGCATTTT.

The J gene is TRBJ1-1, the V gene TRBV6-6; D is undetermined. Germline assignment: CDR1 MNHNY and CDR2 SVGAGI (reference sequence). Trimming stripped 4 bases from V and 4 bases from J, with 7 bases between. The CDR3 runs 12 residues. CDR3 protein: CASSSLATEAFF. In DNA form, the CDR3 reads TGTGCCAGCAGTTCACTGGCCACTGAAGCTTTCTTT.

This clone was detected only once. J is TRBJ1-4 and V is TRBV5-6; D not resolved. Germline CDR1 reads SGHDT; CDR2 reads YYEEEE. Deletions cut 0 bases from V and 4 bases from J, with 10 bases between. This CDR3 is 15 amino acids long. CDR3 DNA sequence: TGTGCCAGCAGCTTGGGGCAGTCACTTAATGAAAAACTGTTTTTT. Protein: CASSLGQSLNEKLFF.

The chain uses TRBV19 and TRBJ2-7, with TRBD1 as a possible D gene (6 bases). CDR1 and CDR2 (germline): LNHDA, SQIVND (reference sequence). The CDR3 length is 13 residues. Deletions cut 4 bases from V and 6 bases from J, with 13 bases between. CDR3 nucleotide sequence: TGTGCCAGTAGTAGGGGGCTCCCCTTCGAGCAGTACTTC. The encoded protein is CASSRGLPFEQYF.

This clone was seen a single time. The gene calls are TRBV9 and TRBJ1-2, with 7 bases fitting TRBD1. From germline, CDR1 is SGDLS and CDR2 YYNGEE. V was clipped by 0 bases and J by 6 bases; unmatched bases: 2. The CDR3 totals 13 residues. Here the CDR3 DNA reads TGTGCCAGCAGCGTAGAAGGGGGCCATGGCTACACCTTC. Amino acids: CASSVEGGHGYTF.

The rearrangement uses TRBV14 and TRBJ2-5, with unresolved D. The CDR3 is made up of 12 amino acids. The ends were cut back, 1 base at V and 6 bases at J, with 6 bases in the middle. Germline loops: CDR1 SGHDN, CDR2 FVKESK. CDR3 protein: CASSQVLKTQYF. CDR3 coding DNA: TGTGCCAGCAGCCAAGTCTTGAAGACCCAGTACTTC.

This chain links TRBV7-2 with TRBJ2-3, with 9 positions matching TRBD2. The CDR3 consists of 17 residues. Germline CDR1 is SGHTA and CDR2 is FQGNSA. V dropped 4 bases and J dropped 0; count of bases not matched to a gene: 8. CDR3 DNA sequence: TGTGCCAGCAGCTCGATCGCTAGCGGGGTGAGCACAGATACGCAGTATTTT. It translates to CASSSIASGVSTDTQYF.

The J gene is TRBJ1-5, the V gene TRBV12-5, with 7 nucleotides matching TRBD1. The CDR3 contains 15 residues. The junction had 4 bases not matched to a gene; V was cut back by 1 base and J by 4 bases. CDR1 LGHNT and CDR2 FRNRAP come from the germline V gene. The CDR3 protein is CASGLEGGQNQPQHF. The CDR3 DNA reads TGTGCTAGTGGTTTGGAAGGGGGCCAGAATCAGCCCCAGCATTTT.

V usage is TRBV18 and J usage is TRBJ1-4, with unresolved D. With 2 bases removed from V and 0 bases from J, the gap between germline ends came to 4 bases. Germline V gene data show CDR1 as KGHSH and CDR2 as LQKENI. The CDR3 runs to 14 residues. CDR3 amino acids: CASSPIATNEKLFF. The CDR3 DNA reads as TGTGCCAGCTCACCAATTGCAACTAATGAAAAACTGTTTTTT.

J is TRBJ1-3 and V is TRBV4-1, with 7 bases fitting TRBD1. The length of the CDR3 is 15 residues. The J segment lost 0 bases and the V segment lost 4 bases, leaving 3 bases of the junction unmatched. The germline V gene encodes CDR1 MGHRA and CDR2 YSYEKL. CDR3 nucleotides: TGCGCCAGCAGCCGGGACAGAGGCTCTGGAAACACCATATATTTT. Amino acids: CASSRDRGSGNTIYF.

The V call is TRBV7-9, the J call TRBJ2-3; 11 nucleotides agree with TRBD2. This CDR3 region has 15 residues. Unmatched junction bases numbered 0, after V lost 1 base and J lost 3 bases. Germline CDR1 reads SEHNR; CDR2 reads FQNEAQ (reference sequence). The CDR3 region has the DNA TGTGCCAGCAGCTTAGTAGCGGGGGGGACAGATACGCAGTATTTT. Translating gives CASSLVAGGTDTQYF.

This chain links TRBV9 with TRBJ1-1, with 8 bases aligning to TRBD1. V lost 3 bases, J lost 5 bases, and 9 bases stayed unmatched. CDR3 length equals 15 residues. Germline V gene data show CDR1 as SGDLS and CDR2 as YYNGEE. In nucleotides, the CDR3 is TGTGCCAGCAGCGCAGGGGGCCAGGGAAGAACTGAAGCTTTCTTT. This encodes CASSAGGQGRTEAFF.

The chain carries TRBV6-1 and TRBJ2-3; D not resolved. The CDR3 is 14 residues long. The germline V and J ends were trimmed by 1 base and 2 bases, with 7 bases remaining between them. CDR1 and CDR2 from the germline V gene are MNHNS and SASEGT. The CDR3 DNA reads TGTGCCAGCAGTGAAGGTGCTTACACAGATACGCAGTATTTT. It translates to CASSEGAYTDTQYF.

The gene calls are TRBV6-6 and TRBJ2-7; tentatively, D is TRBD1 (6 bases). CDR1 and CDR2 from the germline V gene are MNHNY and SVGAGI (reference sequence). CDR3 size: 14 residues. V lost 6 bases to trimming and J lost 1 base, with 13 bases between them. This CDR3 is CASRATGTSYEQYF. CDR3 coding DNA: TGTGCCAGCAGGGCGACCGGGACATCCTACGAGCAGTACTTC.

J is TRBJ1-1 and V is TRBV12-3 or TRBV12-4; D is unresolved. The CDR3 runs to 11 residues. Trimming removed 6 bases at V and 10 bases at J, with 12 bases between. DNA of the CDR3: TGTGCCAGCAGCACCCCAGGCGTAGCTTTCTTT. Translation gives CASSTPGVAFF.

The V gene is TRBV25-1, the J gene TRBJ1-4; TRBD1 is a possible D gene (5 bases). Trimming left V 3 bases short and J 7 bases short, with 12 bases between. The CDR3 loop spans 14 amino acids. The germline gives CDR1 MGHDK, CDR2 SYGVNS. The DNA for the CDR3 is TGTGCCAGCAGTGAGACGGGGCCAGCTGAAAAACTGTTTTTT. Translated, it gives CASSETGPAEKLFF.

The CDR3 coding sequence is TGTGCCAGCAGTTTCCAGAGCGGGGCATCCTACGAGCAGTACTTC. This encodes CASSFQSGASYEQYF. This chain uses TRBV2 with TRBJ2-7; 7 nucleotides agree with TRBD2. The ends lost 5 bases at V and 1 base at J; junction bases unmatched: 8. The CDR3 contains 15 residues. Per the germline V gene, CDR1 is SNHLY and CDR2 is FYNNEI.